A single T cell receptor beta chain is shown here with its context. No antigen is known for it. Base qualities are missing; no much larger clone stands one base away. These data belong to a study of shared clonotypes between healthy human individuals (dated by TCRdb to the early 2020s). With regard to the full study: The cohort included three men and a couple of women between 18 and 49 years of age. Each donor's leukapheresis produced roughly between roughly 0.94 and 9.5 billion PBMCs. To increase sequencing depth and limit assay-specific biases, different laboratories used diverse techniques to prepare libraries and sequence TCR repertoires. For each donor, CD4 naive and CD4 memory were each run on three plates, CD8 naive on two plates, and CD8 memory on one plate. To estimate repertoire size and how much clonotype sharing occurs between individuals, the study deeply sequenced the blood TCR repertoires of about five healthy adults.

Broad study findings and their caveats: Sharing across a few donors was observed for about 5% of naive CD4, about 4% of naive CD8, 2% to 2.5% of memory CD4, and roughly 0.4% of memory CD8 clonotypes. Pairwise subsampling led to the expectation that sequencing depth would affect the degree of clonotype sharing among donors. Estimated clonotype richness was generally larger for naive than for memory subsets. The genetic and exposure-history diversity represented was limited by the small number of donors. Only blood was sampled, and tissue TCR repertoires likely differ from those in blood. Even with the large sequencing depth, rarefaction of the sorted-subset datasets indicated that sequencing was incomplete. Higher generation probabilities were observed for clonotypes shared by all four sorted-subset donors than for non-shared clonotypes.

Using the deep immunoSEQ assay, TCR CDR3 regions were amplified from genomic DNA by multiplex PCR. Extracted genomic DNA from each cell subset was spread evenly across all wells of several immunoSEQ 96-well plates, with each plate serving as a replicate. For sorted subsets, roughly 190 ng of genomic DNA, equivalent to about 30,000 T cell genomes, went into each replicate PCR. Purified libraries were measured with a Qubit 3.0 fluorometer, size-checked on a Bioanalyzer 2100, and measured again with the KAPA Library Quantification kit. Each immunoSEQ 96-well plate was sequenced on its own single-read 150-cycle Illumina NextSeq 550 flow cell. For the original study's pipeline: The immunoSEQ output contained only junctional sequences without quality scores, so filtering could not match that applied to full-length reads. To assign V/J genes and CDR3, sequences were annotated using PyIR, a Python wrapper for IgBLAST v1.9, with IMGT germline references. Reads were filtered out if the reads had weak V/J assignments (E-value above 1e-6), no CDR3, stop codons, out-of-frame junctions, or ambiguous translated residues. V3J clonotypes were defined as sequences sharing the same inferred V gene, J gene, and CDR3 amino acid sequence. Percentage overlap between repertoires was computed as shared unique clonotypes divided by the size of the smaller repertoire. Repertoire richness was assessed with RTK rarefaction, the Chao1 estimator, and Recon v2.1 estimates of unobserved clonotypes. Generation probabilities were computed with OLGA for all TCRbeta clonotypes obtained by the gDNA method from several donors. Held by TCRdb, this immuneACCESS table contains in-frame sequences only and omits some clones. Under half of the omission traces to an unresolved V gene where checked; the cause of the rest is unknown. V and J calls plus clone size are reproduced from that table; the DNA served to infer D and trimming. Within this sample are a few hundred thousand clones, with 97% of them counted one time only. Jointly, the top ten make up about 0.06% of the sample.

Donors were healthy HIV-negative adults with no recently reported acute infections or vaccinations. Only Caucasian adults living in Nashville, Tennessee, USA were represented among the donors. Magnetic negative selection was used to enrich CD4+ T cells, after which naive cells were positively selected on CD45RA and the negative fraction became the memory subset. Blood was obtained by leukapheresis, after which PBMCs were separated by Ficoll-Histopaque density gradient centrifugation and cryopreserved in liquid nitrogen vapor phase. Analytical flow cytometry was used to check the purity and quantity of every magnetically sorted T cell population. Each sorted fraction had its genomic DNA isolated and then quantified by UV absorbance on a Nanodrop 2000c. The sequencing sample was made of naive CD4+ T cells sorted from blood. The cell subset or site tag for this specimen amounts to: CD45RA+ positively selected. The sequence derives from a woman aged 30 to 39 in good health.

In nucleotide form, the sequence is TGTGCCAGCAGTTTAGCGGCAGGCCCCAATCAGCCCCAGCATTTT. It translates to CASSLAAGPNQPQHF. The sequence is built from TRBV28 and TRBJ1-5; the D gene cannot be named for sure. The CDR3, cysteine through phenylalanine, is 15 amino acids long. Only CDR3 DNA is held: 45 bases, read in frame from base 1. Cut back by 2 bases and 3 bases, the V and J ends lie 11 bases apart. According to the germline V gene, CDR1 reads MDHEN and CDR2 reads SYDVKM.